Below are 32 T cell receptor beta chains sequenced from a single sample in a study of cytomegalovirus exposure and HLA in healthy donors (dated by TCRdb to the late 2010s). To prepare the library, the immunoSEQ multiplex PCR assay was applied. This immuneACCESS table, as held by TCRdb, lists in-frame sequences with V and J called but not all clones. Of the missing ones, under half trace to an unresolved V gene in checked studies; the others have no known cause. The table for this sample lists approximately 270,000 clones; roughly 89% of them were counted only once. The ten largest clones capture 0.37% of the sample. Sequenced sample: PBMCs. The receptors come from a woman younger than 35 in good health and CMV-seronegative.

The chain recombines TRBV29-1 with TRBJ2-1; the D gene is possibly TRBD1 (5 bases). The CDR3 length is 13 residues. The V gene lost 7 bases and the J gene lost 4 bases, with 14 bases spanning the gap. Germline CDR1 is SQVTM and CDR2 is ANQGSEA. The CDR3 coding sequence is TGCAGCGGAAGGATGACAGATTACAATGAGCAGTTCTTC. Protein: CSGRMTDYNEQFF.

The chain has TRBV5-5 and TRBJ2-1; D is ambiguous. V lost 4 bases and J 0 bases, leaving 11 bases between the germline ends. Germline lookup yields CDR1 SGHKS and CDR2 YYEKEE (reference sequence). The CDR3 runs to 15 residues. CDR3: CASSEERSSYNEQFF. CDR3 DNA: TGTGCCAGCAGCGAGGAGAGGAGCTCCTACAATGAGCAGTTCTTC. The full variable domain, rest sourced from reference TRBV5-5 and TRBJ2-1, is DAGVTQSPTHLIKTRGQQVTLRCSPISGHKSVSWYQQVLGQGPQFIFQYYEKEERGRGNFPDRFSARQFPNYSSELNVNALLLGDSALYLCASSEERSSYNEQFFGPGTRLTVL.

The V call is TRBV19, the J call TRBJ2-5, with 7 bases matching TRBD2. The CDR3 contains 15 residues. Germline V gene sequence: CDR1 LNHDA, CDR2 SQIVND (reference sequence). V lost 0 bases to trimming and J lost 1 base; unmatched junction nucleotides: 2. This CDR3 reads CASSIEPSGQETQYF. In DNA, the CDR3 is TGTGCCAGTAGTATAGAGCCTAGCGGCCAAGAGACCCAGTACTTC.

This sequence joins TRBV7-9 and TRBJ1-2, with 7 nucleotides matching TRBD1. Germline CDR1 and CDR2: SEHNR and FQNEAQ (reference sequence). The CDR3 spans 13 residues. Unmatched junction bases numbered 2, after V lost 3 bases and J lost 4 bases. The CDR3 sequence is CASSFNRGYGYTF. The CDR3 DNA is TGTGCCAGCAGCTTTAACAGGGGCTATGGCTACACCTTC.

The V and J genes are TRBV5-1 and TRBJ1-1; maybe TRBD1 (5 bases). V was cut by 3 bases and J by 0 bases, with 6 bases left in between. This CDR3 has 13 amino acids. CDR1 SGHRS and CDR2 YFSETQ come from the germline V gene. The CDR3 DNA follows: TGCGCCAGCAGCTACAGGTTGAACACTGAAGCTTTCTTT. Protein product: CASSYRLNTEAFF. The complete variable domain, with remaining parts taken from reference TRBV5-1 and TRBJ1-1, reads KAGVTQTPRYLIKTRGQQVTLSCSPISGHRSVSWYQQTPGQGLQFLFEYFSETQRNKGNFPGRFSGRQFSNSRSEMNVSTLELGDSALYLCASSYRLNTEAFFGQGTRLTVV.

This CDR3 is CATSREWGRVDTEAFF. The DNA for the CDR3 is TGTGCCACCAGCAGAGAGTGGGGCAGGGTGGATACTGAAGCTTTCTTT. The V gene is TRBV15, the J gene TRBJ1-1; D might be TRBD1 (5 bases). The V end lost 0 bases, the J end lost 5 bases, and 16 bases lay between the germline ends. The CDR3 is 16 residues long. The germline V gene has CDR1 LNHNV and CDR2 YYDKDF (reference sequence).

The V and J genes are TRBV15 and TRBJ2-3; D not resolved. This CDR3 has 14 amino acids. Germline values: CDR1 LNHNV, CDR2 YYDKDF (reference sequence). Deletions cut 4 bases from V and 0 bases from J, with 8 bases between. This CDR3 reads CATSKRGSTDTQYF. CDR3 in DNA: TGTGCCACCAGCAAGCGTGGAAGCACAGATACGCAGTATTTT.

This rearrangement joins TRBV6-5 to TRBJ1-2; D remains ambiguous. The CDR3 has 11 residues. Germline lookup yields CDR1 MNHEY and CDR2 SVGAGI. Between the trimmed V and J ends, which lost 8 bases and 6 bases, there was a span of 10 bases. The CDR3 DNA is TGTGCCAGCGGCGGCATAGATGGCTACACCTTC. It encodes CASGGIDGYTF.

The chain couples TRBV5-1 to TRBJ2-3; tentatively, D is TRBD2 (5 bases). Germline V gene data show CDR1 as SGHRS and CDR2 as YFSETQ. V lost 5 bases, J lost 6 bases, and 7 bases lay in between. The CDR3 sequence is 11 residues long. The CDR3 loop reads CASSSGDTQYF. The CDR3 region has the DNA TGCGCCAGCAGTTCGGGGGATACGCAGTATTTT.

The chain uses TRBV13 and TRBJ2-1, with TRBD1 identical over 9 bases. Trimming at V came to 5 bases and at J to 6 bases, leaving 5 bases not matched to a gene. The CDR3 runs 14 residues. CDR1 PRHDT and CDR2 FYEKMQ come from the germline V gene (reference sequence). Here the CDR3 reads CASSPRTGANEQFF. The CDR3 coding sequence is TGTGCCAGCAGCCCTCGGACAGGGGCCAATGAGCAGTTCTTC. The whole variable domain, filled in from reference TRBV13 and TRBJ2-1, reads AAGVIQSPRHLIKEKRETATLKCYPIPRHDTVYWYQQGPGQDPQFLISFYEKMQSDKGSIPDRFSAQQFSDYHSELNMSSLELGDSALYFCASSPRTGANEQFFGPGTRLTVL.

The V call is TRBV4-3, the J call TRBJ1-6; perhaps TRBD1 as D (5 bases). CDR3 size: 17 residues. Germline-derived CDR1 and CDR2 are LGHNA and YSLEER. Trimming cost V 1 base and J 5 bases, with 15 bases left between them. The CDR3 coding sequence is TGCGCCAGCAGCCAAGTTCCCAGGGAATACGATAATTCACCCCTCCACTTT. It yields the protein CASSQVPREYDNSPLHF.

This chain joins TRBV28 and TRBJ1-6, with a tentative D call TRBD1 (6 bases). Germline CDR1 MDHEN, CDR2 SYDVKM. This CDR3 has 15 residues. Trimming cost V 5 bases and J 5 bases, with 13 bases left between them. The CDR3 is CASSSGQYNNSPLHF. The CDR3 DNA is TGTGCCAGCAGTAGCGGACAGTACAATAATTCACCCCTCCACTTT.

The rearrangement joins TRBV19 to TRBJ1-2, with TRBD1 matching 9 bases. The CDR3 spans 17 residues. V dropped 3 bases and J dropped 1; count of bases not matched to a gene: 9. Germline V gene data show CDR1 as LNHDA and CDR2 as SQIVND (reference sequence). CDR3 in amino acids: CASSMWGQGPNNYGYTF. CDR3 nucleotide sequence: TGTGCCAGTAGTATGTGGGGACAGGGTCCTAATAACTATGGCTACACCTTC.

The chain combines TRBV6-1 with TRBJ1-2; tentatively, D is TRBD1 (5 bases). V lost 2 bases and J 7 bases, leaving 23 bases between the germline ends. CDR3 length equals 17 residues. The V gene's germline CDR1 is MNHNS and CDR2 SASEGT. CDR3 in amino acids: CASSEYPQSGGIGGYTF. DNA for the CDR3: TGTGCCAGCAGTGAATATCCTCAGAGCGGGGGGATCGGTGGCTACACCTTC.

The V and J genes are TRBV18 and TRBJ2-7; 7 bases fit TRBD1. Per the germline V gene, CDR1 is KGHSH and CDR2 is LQKENI. The CDR3 totals 15 residues. V lost 1 base, J lost 2 bases, and 5 bases stayed unmatched. DNA of the CDR3: TGTGCCAGCTCACCACTCGGGACAGACACCTACGAGCAGTACTTC. This gives the protein CASSPLGTDTYEQYF.

This rearrangement joins TRBV6-5 to TRBJ2-3; TRBD2 aligns across 7 bases. The CDR3 sequence is 15 residues long. The germline CDR1 and CDR2 sequences are MNHEY and SVGAGI. With 3 bases clipped from V and 3 bases from J, the junction kept 6 bases outside the gene matches. Here the CDR3 DNA reads TGTGCCAGCAGTTATTCACTAGCGACTACAGATACGCAGTATTTT. It codes for CASSYSLATTDTQYF.

The chain uses TRBV28 and TRBJ2-7; no clear D. CDR3 size: 15 residues. V lost 2 bases to trimming and J lost 4 bases, with 15 bases between them. CDR1 and CDR2 (germline): MDHEN, SYDVKM. The DNA for the CDR3 is TGTGCCAGCAGTTTACCCCGAAGAGGTGTGTACGAGCAGTACTTC. This codes for CASSLPRRGVYEQYF.

The rearrangement uses TRBV4-2 and TRBJ1-2; D not resolved. There are 14 residues in the CDR3. CDR1 is LGHNA and CDR2 is YNFKEQ in the germline V gene. V was shortened by 0 bases and J by 3 bases, with 8 bases between the two germline ends. The CDR3 DNA is TGTGCCAGCAGCCAAGATACCTCGGACTATGGCTACACCTTC. This codes for CASSQDTSDYGYTF.

The chain carries TRBV6-5 and TRBJ2-4, with a possible D match to TRBD1 (6 bases). The CDR3 totals 15 residues. Germline V gene data show CDR1 as MNHEY and CDR2 as SVGAGI. Between the trimmed V and J ends, which lost 0 bases and 4 bases, there was a span of 10 bases. CDR3 DNA: TGTGCCAGCAGTTACTCGGGGACACAGAAAAACATTCAGTACTTC. Translating gives CASSYSGTQKNIQYF.

The chain employs TRBV30 and TRBJ1-1; tentative D call: TRBD1 (6 bases). Trimming cost V 2 bases and J 0 bases, with 16 bases left between them. Germline CDR1 is GTSNPN and CDR2 is SVGIG (reference sequence). This CDR3 region has 16 residues. The CDR3 region has the DNA TGTGCCTGGAGTCCACCGGGACACGGAATGAACACTGAAGCTTTCTTT. This gives the protein CAWSPPGHGMNTEAFF.

The rearrangement joins TRBV6-1 to TRBJ2-2; 7 bases agree with TRBD1. CDR3 length: 15 amino acids. The trim removed 6 bases at V and 3 bases at J, leaving 7 bases unmatched. Germline V gives CDR1 MNHNS, CDR2 SASEGT. CDR3 loop: CASRWGQGDTGELFF. The CDR3 DNA follows: TGTGCCAGCAGATGGGGGCAGGGGGACACCGGGGAGCTGTTTTTT.

The rearrangement uses TRBV7-9 and TRBJ2-5; 10 positions match TRBD2. Germline V lookup: CDR1 SEHNR, CDR2 FQNEAQ (reference sequence). This CDR3 region has 16 residues. V gave up 7 bases and J gave up 4 bases; unmatched junction bases: 12. The CDR3 DNA reads as TGTGCCAGCAACGTAGCGGGGGGACTCCGTGGAGAGACCCAGTACTTC. It yields the protein CASNVAGGLRGETQYF.

The rearrangement uses TRBV7-2 and TRBJ2-7; tentative D call: TRBD2 (6 bases). Trimming shortened V by 3 bases and J by 1 base, and 10 bases separated the two germline ends. CDR3 length: 14 amino acids. CDR1 and CDR2 (germline): SGHTA, FQGNSA. The CDR3 is CASSLGDLSYEQYV. In DNA form, the CDR3 reads TGTGCCAGCAGCTTGGGGGACTTGTCCTACGAGCAGTACGTC.

This clone was seen only once. The CDR3 spells CASSLEGGISYGYTF. CDR3 DNA sequence: TGTGCCAGCAGCTTAGAAGGGGGCATTAGCTATGGCTACACCTTC. The V gene is TRBV7-9, the J gene TRBJ1-2; 7 bases agree with TRBD1. Looked up from germline, CDR1 is SEHNR and CDR2 is FQNEAQ (reference sequence). The CDR3 has 15 residues. J was trimmed by 4 bases and V by 1 base; bases with no gene match: 6.

This chain links TRBV29-1 with TRBJ2-1; the D is unclear. This CDR3 has 12 amino acids. CDR1 SQVTM and CDR2 ANQGSEA come from the germline V gene. V shed 0 bases and J shed 3 bases, with 3 bases lying between them. CDR3 region: CSVEDLYNEQFF. Here the CDR3 DNA reads TGCAGCGTTGAAGATCTCTACAATGAGCAGTTCTTC.

The chain joins TRBV30 to TRBJ1-4; TRBD1 agrees at 8 bases. The CDR3 consists of 16 residues. Germline V gene data show CDR1 as GTSNPN and CDR2 as SVGIG (reference sequence). V shed 3 bases and J 7 bases; nucleotides not matched to a gene: 13. This CDR3 reads CAWRPLGVRGLEKLFF. The CDR3 coding sequence is TGTGCCTGGAGACCCCTGGGGGTCAGGGGGCTTGAAAAACTGTTTTTT.

The chain carries TRBV28 and TRBJ2-7, with 7 bases aligning to TRBD1. Germline V gene sequence: CDR1 MDHEN, CDR2 SYDVKM. The CDR3 consists of 14 residues. V shed 7 bases and J 0 bases; nucleotides not matched to a gene: 6. For the CDR3, the DNA is TGTGCCAGCACCTCGACAGGGCTCTCCTACGAGCAGTACGTC. Protein product: CASTSTGLSYEQYV.

The chain employs TRBV5-1 and TRBJ2-5, with TRBD1 matching over 7 bases. CDR1 and CDR2 from the germline V gene are SGHRS and YFSETQ. J was trimmed by 1 base and V by 3 bases; bases with no gene match: 0. The CDR3 is 13 residues long. CDR3 in amino acids: CASSWDSQETQYF. In DNA, the CDR3 is TGCGCCAGCAGCTGGGACAGCCAAGAGACCCAGTACTTC.

The gene calls are TRBV5-4 and TRBJ1-2, with D uncertain. The CDR3 sequence is 14 residues long. The V end lost 6 bases, the J end lost 2 bases, and 14 bases lay between the germline ends. Germline V lookup: CDR1 SGHNT, CDR2 YYREEE (reference sequence). The CDR3 DNA sequence: TGTGCCAGCACCAAGCAAAGCCCCAACTATGGCTACACCTTC. This gives the protein CASTKQSPNYGYTF.

In nucleotides, the CDR3 is TGTGCCACCAGCAGAACAGGGGCTAATGAAAAACTGTTTTTT. Its translation is CATSRTGANEKLFF. The chain links TRBV15 to TRBJ1-4; 7 bases line up with TRBD1. J gave up 3 bases and V 2 bases, and 0 bases lay outside the gene matches. The V gene's germline CDR1 is LNHNV and CDR2 YYDKDF (reference sequence). The CDR3 runs 14 residues.

V usage is TRBV6-5 and J usage is TRBJ1-2; 8 positions agree with TRBD1. From germline, CDR1 is MNHEY and CDR2 SVGAGI. The J segment lost 4 bases and the V segment lost 4 bases, leaving 2 bases of the junction unmatched. The CDR3 length is 13 residues. This CDR3 reads CASSFGTGYGYTF. As DNA, the CDR3 is TGTGCCAGCAGTTTTGGGACAGGCTATGGCTACACCTTC.

The rearrangement joins TRBV18 to TRBJ2-2, with TRBD1 identical over 8 bases. CDR1 and CDR2 (germline): KGHSH, LQKENI. The CDR3 consists of 16 residues. The V gene end was trimmed by 3 bases and the J gene end by 0 bases; junction bases not matched to a gene: 3. The CDR3 here is CASSPRTGTNTGELFF. The CDR3 region has the DNA TGTGCCAGCTCACCGAGGACAGGGACGAACACCGGGGAGCTGTTTTTT.